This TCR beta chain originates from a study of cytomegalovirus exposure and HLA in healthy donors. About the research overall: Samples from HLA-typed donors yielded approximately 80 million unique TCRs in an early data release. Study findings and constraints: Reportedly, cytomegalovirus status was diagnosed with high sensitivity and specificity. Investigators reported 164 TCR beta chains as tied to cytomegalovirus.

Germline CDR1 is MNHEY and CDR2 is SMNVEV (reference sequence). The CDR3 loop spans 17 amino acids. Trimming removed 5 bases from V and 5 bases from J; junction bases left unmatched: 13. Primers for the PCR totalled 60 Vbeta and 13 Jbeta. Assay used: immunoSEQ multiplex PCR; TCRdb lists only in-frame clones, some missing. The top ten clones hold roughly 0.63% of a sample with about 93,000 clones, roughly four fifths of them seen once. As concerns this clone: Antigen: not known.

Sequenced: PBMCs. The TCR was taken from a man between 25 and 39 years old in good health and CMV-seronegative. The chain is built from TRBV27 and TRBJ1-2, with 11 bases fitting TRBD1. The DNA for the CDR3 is TGTGCCAGCAGTCTAGGGACAGGGGGAAGGGGTTGGTATGGCTACACCTTC. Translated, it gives CASSLGTGGRGWYGYTF.